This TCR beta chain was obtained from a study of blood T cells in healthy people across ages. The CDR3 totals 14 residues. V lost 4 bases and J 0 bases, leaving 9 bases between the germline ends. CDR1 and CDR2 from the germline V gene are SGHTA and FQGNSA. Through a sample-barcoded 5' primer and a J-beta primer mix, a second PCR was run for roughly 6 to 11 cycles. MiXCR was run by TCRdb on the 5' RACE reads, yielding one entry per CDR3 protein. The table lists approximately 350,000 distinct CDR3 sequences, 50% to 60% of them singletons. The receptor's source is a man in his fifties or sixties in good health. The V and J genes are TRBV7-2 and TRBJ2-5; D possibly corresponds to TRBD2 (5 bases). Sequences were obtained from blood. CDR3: CASSSGVYQETQYF. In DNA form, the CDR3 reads TGTGCCAGCAGCTCCGGGGTTTACCAAGAGACCCAGTACTTC.